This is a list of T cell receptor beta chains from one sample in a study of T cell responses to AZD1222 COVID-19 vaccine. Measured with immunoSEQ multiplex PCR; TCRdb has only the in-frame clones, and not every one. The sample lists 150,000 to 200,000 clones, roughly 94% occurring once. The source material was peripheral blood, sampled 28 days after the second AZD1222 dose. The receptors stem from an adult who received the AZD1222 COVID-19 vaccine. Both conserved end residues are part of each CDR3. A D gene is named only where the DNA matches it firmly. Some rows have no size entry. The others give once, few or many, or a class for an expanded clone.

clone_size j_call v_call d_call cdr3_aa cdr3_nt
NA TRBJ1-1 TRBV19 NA CASISNRGEGTEAFF TGTGCCAGTATTTCCAATCGGGGGGAAGGCACTGAAGCTTTCTTT
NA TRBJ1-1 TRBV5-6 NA CASSLSTAGYTEAFF TGTGCCAGCAGCTTGAGTACAGCTGGGTACACTGAAGCTTTCTTT
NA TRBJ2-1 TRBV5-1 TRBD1 CASSLVGQGATGDEQFF TGCGCCAGCAGCTTGGTGGGACAGGGGGCGACCGGCGATGAGCAGTTCTTC
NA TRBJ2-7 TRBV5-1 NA CASSLIKDQNEQYF TGCGCCAGCAGCTTGATCAAGGATCAGAACGAGCAGTACTTC
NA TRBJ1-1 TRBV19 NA CASMSSGGLGTEAFF TGTGCCAGTATGTCTTCTGGTGGTCTCGGCACTGAAGCTTTCTTT
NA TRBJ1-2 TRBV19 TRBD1 CASLQGVGYTF TGTGCCAGCCTACAGGGGGTAGGCTACACCTTC
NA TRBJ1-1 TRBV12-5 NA CASGLYQGAMNTEAFF TGTGCTAGTGGTTTGTACCAGGGTGCAATGAACACTGAAGCTTTCTTT
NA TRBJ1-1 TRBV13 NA CASSIRANTEAFF TGTGCCAGCAGCATAAGGGCAAACACTGAAGCTTTCTTT
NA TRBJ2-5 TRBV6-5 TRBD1 CASSSITGGLETQYF TGTGCCAGCAGTTCCATCACAGGGGGCCTGGAGACCCAGTACTTC
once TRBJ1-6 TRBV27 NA CASSLSPGGNSPLHF TGTGCCAGCAGTTTATCCCCTGGGGGGAATTCACCCCTCCACTTT
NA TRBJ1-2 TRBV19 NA CASSFGQNYGYTF TGTGCCAGTAGTTTCGGGCAGAACTATGGCTACACCTTC
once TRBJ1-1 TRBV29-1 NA CSATGHLNTEAFF TGCAGCGCAACGGGACATTTGAACACTGAAGCTTTCTTT
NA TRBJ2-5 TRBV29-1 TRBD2 CSVEGLAGPRTQYF TGCAGCGTTGAAGGTCTAGCGGGGCCCCGGACCCAGTACTTC
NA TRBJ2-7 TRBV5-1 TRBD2 CASSLRTSGPGSYEQYF TGCGCCAGCAGCTTGAGGACTAGCGGGCCAGGGAGCTACGAGCAGTACTTC
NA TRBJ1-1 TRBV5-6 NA CASAGTGERATEAFF TGTGCCAGCGCCGGGACGGGCGAAAGGGCCACTGAAGCTTTCTTT
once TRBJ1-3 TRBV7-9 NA CASSLLGGRTSGNTIYF TGTGCCAGCAGCTTACTCGGAGGCAGGACCTCTGGAAACACCATATATTTT
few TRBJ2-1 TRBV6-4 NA CASSDGQDLDEQFF TGTGCCAGCAGTGACGGGCAGGATTTGGATGAGCAGTTCTTC
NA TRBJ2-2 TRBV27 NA CASSWRTGELFF TGTGCCAGCAGCTGGCGAACCGGGGAGCTGTTTTTT
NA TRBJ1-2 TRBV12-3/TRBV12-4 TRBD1 CASSRDRNYGYTF TGTGCCAGCAGTCGGGACAGGAACTATGGCTACACCTTC
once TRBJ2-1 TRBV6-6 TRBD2 CASSPRPGLDSRREQFF TGTGCCAGCAGTCCACGACCGGGACTAGATAGTCGCCGGGAGCAGTTCTTC
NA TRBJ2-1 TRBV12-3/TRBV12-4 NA CASSFPGLDGRFF TGTGCCAGCAGTTTTCCGGGCCTCGATGGGAGGTTCTTC
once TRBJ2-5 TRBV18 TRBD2 CASSLSGGGRETQYF TGTGCCAGCTCCCTCAGCGGGGGGGGTCGAGAGACCCAGTACTTC
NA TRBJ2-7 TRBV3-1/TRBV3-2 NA CASSPGTLLGEQYF TGTGCCAGCAGCCCCGGGACCCTCCTTGGGGAGCAGTACTTC
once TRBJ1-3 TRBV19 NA CASSMRGAAGNTIYF TGTGCCAGTAGTATGAGGGGCGCAGCTGGAAACACCATATATTTT
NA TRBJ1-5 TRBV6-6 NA CASSYSSNQPQHF TGTGCCAGCAGTTACTCTAGCAATCAGCCCCAGCATTTT
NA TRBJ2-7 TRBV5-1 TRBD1 CASSLVTGGSYEQYF TGCGCCAGCAGCTTGGTGACAGGGGGTTCCTACGAGCAGTACTTC
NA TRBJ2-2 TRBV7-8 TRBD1 CASTGTGGTRELFF TGTGCCAGTACCGGGACAGGGGGTACTAGGGAGCTGTTTTTT
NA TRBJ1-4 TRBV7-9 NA CASSLGGEKLFF TGTGCCAGCAGCTTGGGGGGCGAAAAACTGTTTTTT
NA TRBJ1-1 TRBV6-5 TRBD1 CASSYSGQGMNTEAFF TGTGCCAGCAGTTACTCGGGACAGGGGATGAACACTGAAGCTTTCTTT
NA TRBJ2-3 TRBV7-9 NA CASSLNGADTQYF TGTGCCAGCAGCTTAAATGGAGCAGATACGCAGTATTTT
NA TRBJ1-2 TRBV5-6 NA CASSSAGVGYTF TGTGCCAGCAGCTCGGCAGGGGTCGGCTACACCTTC
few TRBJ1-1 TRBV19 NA CASSASRAKNTEAFF TGTGCCAGTAGTGCCTCCAGGGCTAAGAACACTGAAGCTTTCTTT
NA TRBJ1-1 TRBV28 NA CASSLPPENTEAFF TGTGCCAGCAGTTTACCGCCGGAGAACACTGAAGCTTTCTTT
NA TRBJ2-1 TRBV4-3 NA CASSQAPRGLGGATYNEQFF TGCGCCAGCAGCCAAGCTCCGCGAGGGCTTGGCGGGGCTACCTACAATGAGCAGTTCTTC
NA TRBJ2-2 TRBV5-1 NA CASSSPVLSVGELFF TGCGCCAGCAGCTCTCCTGTGTTGTCGGTCGGGGAGCTGTTTTTT
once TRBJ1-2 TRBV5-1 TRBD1 CASSSPGTERYTF TGCGCCAGCAGTTCCCCCGGGACAGAGCGCTACACCTTC
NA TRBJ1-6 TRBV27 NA CASSFFRGSGNSPLHF TGTGCCAGCAGTTTTTTCCGGGGCTCGGGTAATTCACCCCTCCACTTT
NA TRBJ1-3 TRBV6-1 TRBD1 CASSEGTGTGNTIYF TGTGCCAGCAGTGAGGGGACAGGGACAGGAAACACCATATATTTT
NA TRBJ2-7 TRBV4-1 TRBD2 CASSQGRASGSYEQYF TGCGCCAGCAGCCAAGGAAGGGCTAGCGGTTCCTACGAGCAGTACTTC
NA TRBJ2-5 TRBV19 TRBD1 CASSWGQGAGETQYF TGTGCCAGTAGCTGGGGACAGGGGGCTGGGGAGACCCAGTACTTC
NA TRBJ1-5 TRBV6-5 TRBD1 CASRARQGANQPQHF TGTGCCAGCAGGGCTAGACAGGGGGCGAATCAGCCCCAGCATTTT
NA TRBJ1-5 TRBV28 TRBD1 CASTETSGTGGIQPQHF TGTGCCAGCACCGAAACCTCAGGCACAGGGGGGATTCAGCCCCAGCATTTT
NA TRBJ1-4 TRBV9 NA CASSVGPGTNEKLFF TGTGCCAGCAGCGTAGGTCCGGGAACTAATGAAAAACTGTTTTTT
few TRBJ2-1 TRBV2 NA CASMLGSEQFF TGTGCCAGCATGTTAGGCAGCGAGCAGTTCTTC
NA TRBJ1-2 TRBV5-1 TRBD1 CASTPGTDGGHYGYTF TGCGCCAGCACGCCGGGGACAGATGGCGGGCACTATGGCTACACCTTC
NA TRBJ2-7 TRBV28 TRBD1 CASSSNRGLSSYEQYF TGTGCCAGCAGTTCTAACAGGGGCCTGAGCTCCTACGAGCAGTACTTC
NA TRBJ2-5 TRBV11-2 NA CASSLEMGYQETQYF TGTGCCAGCAGCTTAGAAATGGGCTACCAAGAAACCCAGTACTTC
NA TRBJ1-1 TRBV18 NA CASSPRQGPNTEAFF TGTGCCAGCTCACCACGGCAGGGACCGAACACTGAAGCTTTCTTT
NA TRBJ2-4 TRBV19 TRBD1 CASSKPSGTGVSIQYF TGTGCCAGTAGTAAGCCCTCCGGGACAGGGGTTAGCATTCAGTACTTC
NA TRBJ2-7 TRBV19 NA CASSTRDRTRNYEQYF TGTGCCAGTAGTACCCGTGACAGGACCAGGAACTACGAGCAGTACTTC
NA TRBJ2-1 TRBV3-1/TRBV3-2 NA CASSQERRGGNEQFF TGTGCCAGCAGCCAAGAACGGCGAGGGGGCAATGAGCAGTTCTTC
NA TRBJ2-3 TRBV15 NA CATSRDGGTDTQYF TGTGCCACCAGCAGAGACGGTGGGACAGATACGCAGTATTTT